What follows are 25 T cell receptor beta chains derived from one specimen sequenced in a study of cytomegalovirus exposure and HLA in healthy donors (dated by TCRdb to the late 2010s). The library was built by means of the immunoSEQ multiplex PCR assay. Not all clones reach the TCRdb copy of this immuneACCESS table, which keeps in-frame sequences only. Checked studies attribute under half of the gap to unresolved V genes and leave the rest unexplained. This sample holds 100,000 to 150,000 clones; 89% were observed only once. The ten largest clones capture around 1.1% of the sample. Sequenced input: PBMCs. Receptors originate from a woman between 18 and 29 years old in good health and CMV-seronegative.

The CDR3 spells CASRKILPENQPQHF. The DNA of the CDR3 is TGTGCCAGCCGAAAGATACTACCTGAGAATCAGCCCCAGCATTTT. The chain employs TRBV28 and TRBJ1-5; D ambiguous. In germline, CDR1 is MDHEN, CDR2 SYDVKM. The CDR3 spans 15 residues. Trimming took off 8 bases at V and 4 bases at J, with 18 bases between the two ends.

CDR3 in DNA: TGTGCCAGCAGTGAACTAGCGGGGGTAGATACGCAGTATTTT. Its protein product is CASSELAGVDTQYF. The J gene is TRBJ2-3, the V gene TRBV2; TRBD2 matches at 10 bases. Germline V CDR1 and CDR2: SNHLY, FYNNEI. The trim removed 2 bases at V and 5 bases at J, leaving 1 base unmatched. The CDR3 length is 14 residues.

In the case of this clone: One junction end disagrees with the germline gene, perhaps due to a read error. The V call is TRBV15, the J call TRBJ2-1; 7 nucleotides match TRBD2. CDR3 length equals 15 residues. Germline-derived CDR1 and CDR2 are LNHNV and YYDKDF (reference sequence). The CDR3 DNA follows: TGTGCCACCAGCAGAGATCTGGGGGGGAGGGCCGTTCAGCTCTTC. Residues: CATSRDLGGRAVQLF.

This clone was observed once. The rearrangement links TRBV13 to TRBJ2-3, with 7 bases identical to TRBD1. Trimming cost V 5 bases and J 3 bases; bases outside gene matches: 5. The germline V gene has CDR1 PRHDT and CDR2 FYEKMQ (reference sequence). This CDR3 contains 14 residues. The CDR3 nucleotides are TGTGCCAGCAGCCCCCGACAGGGAACAGATACGCAGTATTTT. Translating it yields CASSPRQGTDTQYF.

The chain couples TRBV10-3 to TRBJ2-5; TRBD1 is a possible D gene (6 bases). Germline CDR1 reads ENHRY; CDR2 reads SYGVKD. The CDR3 totals 13 residues. V was shortened by 5 bases and J by 2 bases, with 9 bases between the two germline ends. CDR3 region: CAISPGQQETQYF. The CDR3 nucleotides are TGTGCCATCAGTCCGGGACAACAAGAGACCCAGTACTTC.

The chain carries TRBV6-1 and TRBJ1-5, with D possibly being TRBD1 (6 bases). Germline values: CDR1 MNHNS, CDR2 SASEGT. This CDR3 is built from 14 residues. With 2 bases removed from V and 6 bases from J, the gap between germline ends came to 11 bases. CDR3 loop: CASSERQGSQPQHF. The CDR3, as DNA: TGTGCCAGCAGTGAACGGCAGGGGTCTCAGCCCCAGCATTTT.

J is TRBJ2-2 and V is TRBV27, with TRBD1 matching over 11 bases. This CDR3 has 17 residues. The germline gives CDR1 MNHEY, CDR2 SMNVEV (reference sequence). The trim removed 6 bases at V and 1 base at J, leaving 7 bases unmatched. As DNA, the CDR3 is TGTGCCAGCAGAGAAAGGACAGGGGGCGAGAACACCGGGGAGCTGTTTTTT. Protein: CASRERTGGENTGELFF.

V usage is TRBV30 and J usage is TRBJ2-7; no clear D. CDR1 and CDR2 (germline): GTSNPN, SVGIG (reference sequence). V lost 5 bases and J 3 bases, leaving 14 bases between the germline ends. The CDR3 spans 13 residues. The CDR3 region is CAWAPDPNYEQYV. CDR3 DNA: TGTGCCTGGGCACCCGACCCAAACTACGAGCAGTACGTC.

The chain recombines TRBV19 with TRBJ2-1; 9 bases agree with TRBD1. This CDR3 spans 16 amino acids. In germline, CDR1 is LNHDA, CDR2 SQIVND (reference sequence). The V and J ends lost 5 bases and 6 bases, in that order; junction bases with no gene match: 11. CDR3 sequence reads: CASSSYHDRGGNEQFF. Here the CDR3 DNA reads TGTGCCAGTAGTTCTTACCACGACAGGGGGGGCAATGAGCAGTTCTTC.

The chain recombines TRBV28 with TRBJ1-5; tentative D call: TRBD1 (6 bases). The CDR3 extends over 15 amino acids. Deletions cut 7 bases from V and 6 bases from J, with 19 bases between. Germline V gene sequence: CDR1 MDHEN, CDR2 SYDVKM. CDR3 sequence: CASNRAGSEGQPQHF. In DNA form, the CDR3 reads TGTGCCAGCAACAGGGCTGGTTCTGAGGGTCAGCCCCAGCATTTT.

This rearrangement joins TRBV10-3 to TRBJ2-7; 8 bases are a match to TRBD2. Germline lookup yields CDR1 ENHRY and CDR2 SYGVKD. The V and J ends lost 7 bases and 7 bases, in that order; junction bases with no gene match: 9. The CDR3 has 13 amino acids. CDR3 sequence (DNA): TGTGCCATCAAACGGGAGGGACCTCTTGAGCAGTACTTC. Translated: CAIKREGPLEQYF.

This clone was observed once. This chain uses TRBV18 with TRBJ1-3; 8 bases match TRBD1. CDR3 size: 15 residues. Germline lookup yields CDR1 KGHSH and CDR2 LQKENI. The junction had 2 bases not matched to a gene; V was cut back by 2 bases and J by 2 bases. The CDR3 DNA reads TGTGCCAGCTCACCAGGACAGGGCCCTGGAAACACCATATATTTT. It specifies CASSPGQGPGNTIYF. The whole variable domain, remainder taken from reference TRBV18 and TRBJ1-3, is NAGVMQNPRHLVRRRGQEARLRCSPMKGHSHVYWYRQLPEEGLKFMVYLQKENIIDESGMPKERFSAEFPKEGPSILRIQQVVRGDSAAYFCASSPGQGPGNTIYFGEGSWLTVV.

The chain has TRBV5-5 and TRBJ1-1, with 7 bases lining up with TRBD1. The J segment lost 8 bases and the V segment lost 4 bases, leaving 5 bases of the junction unmatched. Germline V gene data show CDR1 as SGHKS and CDR2 as YYEKEE (reference sequence). CDR3 length equals 12 residues. CDR3 sequence (DNA): TGTGCCAGCAGCCGATCGGACAGGGAAGCTTTCTTT. Its protein is CASSRSDREAFF.

This rearrangement joins TRBV5-6 to TRBJ1-1; the D gene is possibly TRBD1 (6 bases). The V end lost 5 bases, the J end lost 11 bases, and 16 bases lay between the germline ends. The CDR3 spans 12 residues. Germline CDR1 is SGHDT and CDR2 is YYEEEE. The CDR3 here is CASRKPGTRAFF. CDR3 nucleotides: TGTGCCAGCAGAAAACCCGGGACAAGGGCTTTCTTT.

The chain links TRBV19 to TRBJ2-7, with 8 bases lining up with TRBD2. Trimming removed 7 bases from V and 0 bases from J; junction bases left unmatched: 8. This CDR3 contains 15 residues. Germline V CDR1 and CDR2: LNHDA, SQIVND (reference sequence). The CDR3 region has the DNA TGTGCCAGTAAAGCTGCCAGCGGGAGCTCCTACGAGCAGTACTTC. Protein sequence: CASKAASGSSYEQYF.

This chain connects TRBV5-1 to TRBJ2-2; 11 positions match TRBD2. This CDR3 comprises 15 residues. The ends lost 5 bases at V and 5 bases at J; junction bases unmatched: 5. Per the germline V gene, CDR1 is SGHRS and CDR2 is YFSETQ. CDR3 sequence (DNA): TGCGCCAGCAGTCCATCTAGCGGGGGGACCGGGGAGCTGTTTTTT. Translated: CASSPSSGGTGELFF.

The table lists this clone with a count of one. The rearrangement links TRBV30 to TRBJ2-3; no reliable D call. Germline-derived CDR1 and CDR2 are GTSNPN and SVGIG (reference sequence). The CDR3 spans 14 residues. V was clipped by 0 bases and J by 0 bases, with 7 bases between them. CDR3 sequence (DNA): TGTGCCTGGAGTGTAATCAGGAGCACAGATACGCAGTATTTT. Amino acid sequence: CAWSVIRSTDTQYF.

This chain links TRBV27 with TRBJ1-2; D is ambiguous. This CDR3 is built from 14 residues. CDR1 MNHEY and CDR2 SMNVEV come from the germline V gene (reference sequence). Trimming took off 7 bases at V and 5 bases at J, with 17 bases between the two ends. The CDR3 loop is CASTTNPGSYGYTF. The CDR3 nucleotides are TGTGCCAGCACCACCAACCCGGGTTCGTATGGCTACACCTTC.

The rearrangement uses TRBV5-1 and TRBJ1-1, with D possibly TRBD1 on 5 matching bases. The CDR3 is 15 amino acids. Per the germline V gene, CDR1 is SGHRS and CDR2 is YFSETQ. V was clipped by 5 bases and J by 1 base, with 15 bases between them. The CDR3: CASSKGQGPNTEAFF. In DNA form, the CDR3 reads TGCGCCAGCAGTAAAGGACAAGGACCGAACACTGAAGCTTTCTTT.

In this sample, this clone turned up once. The V call is TRBV5-6, the J call TRBJ1-5, with a weak D call TRBD1 (6 bases). V lost 4 bases and J lost 0, with 11 bases in between. In germline, CDR1 is SGHDT, CDR2 YYEEEE. The CDR3 loop spans 15 amino acids. CDR3 nucleotide sequence: TGTGCCAGCAGCAGACAGGAATTTAGCAATCAGCCCCAGCATTTT. As protein: CASSRQEFSNQPQHF. The complete variable domain, with remaining parts taken from reference TRBV5-6 and TRBJ1-5, reads DAGVTQSPTHLIKTRGQQVTLRCSPKSGHDTVSWYQQALGQGPQFIFQYYEEEERQRGNFPDRFSGHQFPNYSSELNVNALLLGDSALYLCASSRQEFSNQPQHFGDGTRLSIL.

The chain couples TRBV18 to TRBJ2-7; TRBD1 aligns across 8 bases. The CDR3 extends over 16 amino acids. Per germline, CDR1 KGHSH and CDR2 LQKENI. Germline trimming cut 3 bases from V and 1 base from J; bases unmatched to any gene: 8. CDR3: CASSPSAGGVSYEQYV. Written as DNA, the CDR3 is TGTGCCAGCTCACCGTCGGCAGGGGGCGTATCCTACGAGCAGTACGTC.

The rearrangement links TRBV7-2 to TRBJ2-2; 11 nucleotides align to TRBD2. The CDR3 length is 17 residues. Germline CDR1 is SGHTA and CDR2 is FQGNSA. The V segment lost 4 bases and the J segment 6 bases; nucleotides outside the gene matches: 10. The CDR3 loop reads CASSWYSGGAGPGELFF. As DNA, the CDR3 is TGTGCCAGCAGCTGGTATAGCGGGGGGGCAGGACCCGGGGAGCTGTTTTTT.

The V and J genes are TRBV5-4 and TRBJ1-1; D is unclear. V lost 1 base and J lost 5, with 12 bases in between. The CDR3 is made up of 14 amino acids. CDR1 SGHNT and CDR2 YYREEE come from the germline V gene (reference sequence). The CDR3 is CASSLLGGVTEAFF. CDR3 in DNA: TGTGCCAGCAGCTTGCTGGGCGGGGTGACTGAAGCTTTCTTT.

The chain combines TRBV4-2 with TRBJ2-2; D is perhaps TRBD2 (5 bases). CDR1 and CDR2 from the germline V gene are LGHNA and YNFKEQ. The CDR3 length is 16 residues. The V end lost 4 bases, the J end lost 3 bases, and 15 bases lay between the germline ends. In nucleotides, the CDR3 is TGTGCCAGCAGCCCTACCCCGGGATACGACACCGGGGAGCTGTTTTTT. Translated: CASSPTPGYDTGELFF.

The CDR3 is CASSPPNRLDTGELFF. In nucleotides, the CDR3 is TGTGCCAGCTCACCACCGAACAGGCTGGACACCGGGGAGCTGTTTTTT. The chain recombines TRBV18 with TRBJ2-2; D possibly corresponds to TRBD1 (5 bases). Between the trimmed V and J ends, which lost 0 bases and 3 bases, there was a span of 11 bases. CDR3 length equals 16 residues. Per the germline V gene, CDR1 is KGHSH and CDR2 is LQKENI.